This T cell receptor (beta chain) was sequenced in a study of cytomegalovirus exposure and HLA in healthy donors. Overall study results and limits: The authors confirmed in vitro that a few CMV-associated chains were specific for CMV antigens. Clonal expansion, a later analysis showed, was greater in HLA-associated TCR beta chains than in equally common others.

This PCR relied on a set of 60 Vbeta primers and 13 Jbeta primers. The assay was immunoSEQ multiplex PCR, and TCRdb's table has in-frame clones only and misses some. The sample comprises some 200,000 clones, about 80% of which are singletons, and 0.58% rests with the top ten. V lost 5 bases, J lost 7 bases, and 6 bases stayed unmatched. This CDR3 comprises 15 residues. Germline loops: CDR1 MRHNA, CDR2 SNTAGT. This clone was detected once. Its target is unknown. The source is a woman between 40 and 55 years old in good health and CMV-seronegative. Source material: PBMCs. The rearrangement joins TRBV6-4 to TRBJ2-2; 11 bases match TRBD2. Written as DNA, the CDR3 is TGTGCCAGCAGTCCTACTAGCGGGGGACACGGGGAGCTGTTTTTT. Translated, it gives CASSPTSGGHGELFF.